This TCR beta chain was obtained from a study of immune evolution from preneoplasia to lung adenocarcinoma. Study-level background: HLA loss of heterozygosity: less than 9% AIS, about 15% MIA, approximately 35% ADC, none AAH.

Generated by immunoSEQ multiplex PCR, the TCRdb table keeps only in-frame clones and is missing some. The sample contains roughly 7,300 clones, approximately 73% of which appear only once. CDR3 length equals 12 residues. V was pared by 4 bases and J by 8 bases, with 1 base of the junction left unmatched. CDR1 and CDR2 from the germline V gene are SGHDT and YYEEEE. The chain employs TRBV5-6 and TRBJ2-1; 9 nucleotides match TRBD2. This TCR was recovered from an older donor with lung adenocarcinoma. Some clones in this sample may be carry-over from other donors' samples. Sequencing was carried out using FFPE atypical adenomatous hyperplasia tissue from the lung. Indicated subset: atypical adenomatous hyperplasia (AAH), lung preneoplasia. The CDR3 loop reads CASSRTSDEQFF. CDR3 DNA: TGTGCCAGCAGCCGGACTAGCGATGAGCAGTTCTTC.